This entry describes one TCR beta chain. What it recognizes is unknown. As to treatment: 15 to 20 received Ad26.COV2.S at low or high dose, single or two shots; roughly five received placebo; per-sample allocation not given. On day 63 after the first injection, vaccine and placebo recipients gave samples. The data are from a study of Ad26.COV2.S vaccination and SARS-CoV-2 variants. At the level of the study: Donor was assigned to the Ad26.COV2.S arm of trial COV1001.

The ends were cut back, 5 bases at V and 6 bases at J, with 11 bases in the middle. This CDR3 is 12 amino acids long. Germline V lookup: CDR1 MNHEY, CDR2 SMNVEV (reference sequence). Study observations and caveats: While placebo recipients had lower spike-specific TCR breadth, vaccine recipients had more. Recipients of either vaccine or placebo displayed similar breadth of non-spike TCRs.

Clones were sequenced by immunoSEQ multiplex PCR, and TCRdb holds only the in-frame ones, with some missing. The table shows hundreds of thousands of clones, with 85% to 90% occurring only once. This clonotype was obtained from a person aged 18-60 years who received the Ad26.COV2.S COVID-19 vaccine or a placebo. The sequenced sample was peripheral blood, obtained in a trial of Ad26.COV2.S vaccine versus placebo. The chain joins TRBV27 to TRBJ2-7; a weak D match, TRBD1 (6 bases). In nucleotides, the CDR3 is TGTGCCAGCAGTACGACCAGGGGCGAGCAGTACTTC. Encoded protein: CASSTTRGEQYF.